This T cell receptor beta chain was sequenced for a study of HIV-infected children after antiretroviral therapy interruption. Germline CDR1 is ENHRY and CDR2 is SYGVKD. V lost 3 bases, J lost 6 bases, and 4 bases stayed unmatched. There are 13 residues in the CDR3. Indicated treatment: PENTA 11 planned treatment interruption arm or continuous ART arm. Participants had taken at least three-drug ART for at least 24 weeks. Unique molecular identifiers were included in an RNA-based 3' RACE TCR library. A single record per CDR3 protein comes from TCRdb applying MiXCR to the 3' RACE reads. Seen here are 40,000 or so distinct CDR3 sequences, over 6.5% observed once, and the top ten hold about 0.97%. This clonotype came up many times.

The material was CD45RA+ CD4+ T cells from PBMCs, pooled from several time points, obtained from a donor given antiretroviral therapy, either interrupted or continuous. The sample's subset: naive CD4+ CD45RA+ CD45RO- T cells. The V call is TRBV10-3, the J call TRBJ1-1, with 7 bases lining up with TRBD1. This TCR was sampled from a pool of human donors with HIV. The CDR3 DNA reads TGTGCCATCAGTGAACAGGGGAGCGCTGAAGCTTTCTTT. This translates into CAISEQGSAEAFF.